This T cell receptor beta chain emerged from a study of identical twins listed by TCRdb under 2016. Describing the broader study: To test whether fetal clonotypes persist, this study deep-sequenced TCR alpha and beta repertoires from monozygotic twins, from unrelated adults of various ages, and from cord blood. Replicate twin experiments were performed at different times using different library preparation protocols to rule out contamination. Here is what the overall study found, with its caveats: Compared with coincidental sharing between unrelated individuals, out-of-frame TCR alpha sequences shared between twins had an excess of sequences with low generation probability. In monozygotic twins, out-of-frame TCR alpha sharing was systematically underestimated by recombination models, although the models agreed with sharing between unrelated individuals. Fewer insertions were carried by abundant cord blood beta clonotypes, a similar but weaker trend appeared in young adult naive repertoires, and no such trend appeared in memory repertoires. Excess twin sharing in beta out-of-frame sequences was weaker because fewer shared sequences lowered the signal-to-noise ratio. Invariant T cells such as MAIT and iNKT could partly confound zero-insertion analyses, although diverse VJ usage argued against such confounding for most clonotypes. Because the same donors could not be followed over many years, conclusions were based on cross-sectional statistical analysis.

This clonotype occurred many times. Its antigen remains unidentified. The record has no base qualities; no much larger clone is one base away. Every donor in the study was a healthy Caucasian. Three pairs of female monozygotic twins, all aged roughly 18 to 29 years, made up the twin cohort. Positive isolation kits from Invitrogen were used to isolate the CD4+ and CD8+ T cell populations. Preparation of the library involved 5' RACE. The sequencer was an Illumina HiSeq 2000. A universal primer binding site was added through template switching, and the final cDNA carried a unique molecular identifier so that TCR cDNA molecules could be counted accurately. Specific primers in the conserved constant-segment region were used to synthesize first-strand cDNA for the TCR alpha and beta chains. To control for contamination, every cDNA library was double barcoded, receiving both a SMART-Mk sample barcode and Illumina barcodes. Two successive PCR steps introduced TruSeq adapter sequences along with Illumina sample barcodes. TCR alpha and beta cDNA libraries were sequenced on the Illumina HiSeq platform with custom primers. In the source study's methods: MiGEC processed the raw reads to extract unique molecular identifiers, while MiXCR was used to determine the CDR3 positions. Recombination models were inferred per individual with the repgenHMM and IGoR tools using an EM algorithm. Shared clonotype analysis was performed with the tcR package in R, normalizing sharing by the product of cloneset sizes. To study raw recombination without the effects of thymic and clonal selection, out-of-frame nonproductive sequences were analyzed. TCRdb handled the public reads itself, with Q25 trimming in fastp and clone calling in MiXCR, and kept productive beta chains. Rows are unified per CDR3 protein, each entry keeping the most common DNA and genes. These V and J calls are TCRdb output, not the study's own analysis. The sample table contains about 330,000 distinct CDR3 sequences; only one count was recorded for about 12% of them. 7.2% of the sample rests with the top ten.

The germline V gene provides CDR1 MGHRA and CDR2 YSYEKL. For this chain, trimming is 1 base at the V end and 1 base at the J end, and the number of junction bases without a gene match is 9. The CDR3 measures 18 amino acids from cysteine to phenylalanine. The only DNA kept is the CDR3, 54 bases in frame from the first base. This sample was shared with a second study, whose subject was yellow fever vaccine responses in identical twins. Per the second study: The T cell response to vaccination in identical twins was reported by the authors to appear partly convergent and partly personalized. The study precisely tracked vaccine-responding T cell clones in identical twins.

The chain is assembled from TRBV4-1 and TRBJ2-5, with TRBD2 matching 10 junction bases. Source material: CD8+ T cells sorted from blood. The TCR sequence derives from a woman between 18 and 29 years old in good health. The nucleotide sequence reads as follows: TGCGCCAGCAGCCAAGTATCTCTAATAGCGGGGGGCCAAGAGACCCAGTACTTC. This yields the protein CASSQVSLIAGGQETQYF.